Presented here are 13 T cell receptor beta chains from one specimen sequenced in a study of blood T cell repertoires in COVID-19. The data were produced by immunoSEQ multiplex PCR, yet TCRdb's version contains in-frame clones alone and is incomplete. The table has tens of thousands of clones, 65% to 90% seen once. Sequenced: peripheral blood. The receptors shown here come from a woman aged 60-70 years with acute or convalescent COVID-19.

The gene calls are TRBV3-1 (or the pseudogene TRBV3-2) and TRBJ2-4, with D hard to call. CDR1 and CDR2 (germline): LGHDT, YNNKEL (reference sequence). Trimming cost V 1 base and J 9 bases, with 10 bases left between them. CDR3 length: 13 residues. CDR3 amino acids: CASSQGSFGIQYF. CDR3 in DNA: TGTGCCAGCAGCCAAGGGTCATTCGGCATTCAGTACTTC.

V and J are TRBV6-4 and TRBJ2-1; TRBD1 matches at 7 bases. CDR3 length equals 15 residues. Germline CDR1 reads MRHNA; CDR2 reads SNTAGT. The V and J ends lost 4 bases and 1 base, in that order; junction bases with no gene match: 4. CDR3 DNA sequence: TGTGCCAGCAGTGCCGGGACAGTATCCTACAATGAGCAGTTCTTC. This translates into CASSAGTVSYNEQFF.

The chain employs TRBV5-4 and TRBJ1-6; no clear D. CDR3 length: 16 residues. Germline CDR1 SGHNT, CDR2 YYREEE (reference sequence). The V end lost 0 bases, the J end lost 7 bases, and 14 bases lay between the germline ends. The CDR3 reads CASSLDGLNLNSPLHF. CDR3 coding DNA: TGTGCCAGCAGCTTGGATGGACTCAATCTAAATTCACCCCTCCACTTT.

This clone was seen more than once but under ten times. The chain recombines TRBV5-1 with TRBJ2-1; 10 nucleotides line up with TRBD2. The CDR3 sequence is 16 residues long. V lost 0 bases to trimming and J lost 3 bases; unmatched junction nucleotides: 3. Germline values: CDR1 SGHRS, CDR2 YFSETQ. CDR3 nucleotide sequence: TGCGCCAGCAGCTTGGAAGCGGGGGGGATCTACAATGAGCAGTTCTTC. Translation gives CASSLEAGGIYNEQFF.

The V gene is TRBV9, the J gene TRBJ1-5; a weak D match, TRBD1 (6 bases). The CDR3 sequence is 14 residues long. Trimming shortened V by 4 bases and J by 6 bases, and 14 bases separated the two germline ends. Germline assignment: CDR1 SGDLS and CDR2 YYNGEE. DNA for the CDR3: TGTGCCAGCAGCTCCACGGGGGGCGGTCAGCCCCAGCATTTT. Residues: CASSSTGGGQPQHF.

This chain connects TRBV5-5 to TRBJ1-1; 8 nucleotides agree with TRBD1. The CDR3 has 16 residues. V was pared by 3 bases and J by 5 bases, with 12 bases of the junction left unmatched. CDR1 and CDR2 (germline): SGHKS, YYEKEE (reference sequence). This chain's CDR3 is CASSSGTGFGTTEAFF. The CDR3, as DNA: TGTGCCAGCAGCTCCGGGACAGGATTTGGGACTACTGAAGCTTTCTTT.

V gene TRBV9 combines with J gene TRBJ2-1, with 7 bases that match TRBD2. V shed 0 bases and J 3 bases; nucleotides not matched to a gene: 6. This CDR3 region has 16 residues. Germline-derived CDR1 and CDR2 are SGDLS and YYNGEE. The chain's CDR3 is CASSVAASGHYNEQFF. The CDR3 DNA is TGTGCCAGCAGCGTAGCGGCTAGCGGCCACTACAATGAGCAGTTCTTC.

CDR3 coding DNA: TGTGCCAGCAGTCGGACAGGGGAGAATTCACCCCTCCACTTT. It specifies CASSRTGENSPLHF. The chain couples TRBV6-5 to TRBJ1-6, with 9 bases identical to TRBD1. The length of the CDR3 is 14 residues. CDR1 MNHEY and CDR2 SVGAGI come from the germline V gene. With V trimmed by 5 bases and J by 7 bases, 3 bases remained unmatched.

The chain carries TRBV7-8 and TRBJ2-1, with D possibly matching TRBD2 (5 bases). V was cut by 5 bases and J by 3 bases, with 17 bases left in between. Germline V gene data show CDR1 as SGHVS and CDR2 as FQNEAQ. This CDR3 contains 16 residues. The CDR3 coding sequence is TGTGCCAGCAGCCTAATTTGGAGCGGAGGCTACAATGAGCAGTTCTTC. Translating it yields CASSLIWSGGYNEQFF.

The rearrangement joins TRBV4-1 to TRBJ2-2, with 10 bases identical to TRBD1. V lost 6 bases, J lost 6 bases, and 7 bases stayed unmatched. Germline-derived CDR1 and CDR2 are MGHRA and YSYEKL. CDR3 length: 15 residues. CDR3 sequence (DNA): TGCGCCAGCAGGCACGGACAGGGGGAGGCCGGGGAGCTGTTTTTT. Amino acid sequence: CASRHGQGEAGELFF.

The CDR3 sequence is CASSVGGGTTNEKLFF. DNA of the CDR3: TGTGCCAGCAGCGTGGGGGGAGGGACAACTAATGAAAAACTGTTTTTT. The J gene is TRBJ1-4, the V gene TRBV9; D perhaps matches TRBD1 (5 bases). Germline V lookup: CDR1 SGDLS, CDR2 YYNGEE. Trimming took off 2 bases at V and 0 bases at J, with 11 bases between the two ends. CDR3 length equals 16 residues.

The genes are TRBV29-1 and TRBJ2-7, with D possibly TRBD2 on 6 matching bases. This CDR3 is built from 13 residues. The germline gives CDR1 SQVTM, CDR2 ANQGSEA. Between the trimmed V and J ends, which lost 7 bases and 2 bases, there was a span of 15 bases. The CDR3 loop reads CSAEGGTPYEQYF. The CDR3 DNA is TGCAGCGCCGAAGGAGGGACTCCCTACGAGCAGTACTTC.

This clone was detected only once. One end of the junction is discordant with germline, which a read error may explain. The V call is TRBV5-4, the J call TRBJ1-2; no clear D. CDR3 length equals 12 residues. The germline V gene encodes CDR1 SGHNT and CDR2 YYREEE (reference sequence). In DNA, the CDR3 is TGTGCCAGCAGCTCCGGGTACTACGGCTACACCTTC. It translates to CASSSGYYGYTF.